Each of the 9 T cell receptor beta chains below was sequenced from the same sample in a study of shared clonotypes between healthy human individuals. Data came from immunoSEQ multiplex PCR; TCRdb stores just in-frame clones and leaves some out. This sample has roughly 1.5 million clones, with 95% to 99% found just once. The material sequenced was naive CD4+ T cells sorted from blood. The sample's subset: CD45RA+ positively selected. All receptors come from a man in his thirties or forties in good health.

In DNA form, the CDR3 reads TGCGCCAGCAGCCGCCGGGGCCCCTCTGGAAACACCATATATTTT. The encoded protein is CASSRRGPSGNTIYF. This chain links TRBV4-1 with TRBJ1-3; D is perhaps TRBD1 (5 bases). CDR1 MGHRA and CDR2 YSYEKL come from the germline V gene. The CDR3 is 15 amino acids. V was trimmed by 4 bases and J by 0 bases, leaving 10 bases between them.

The chain links TRBV30 to TRBJ2-2; TRBD2 aligns across 7 bases. Germline trimming cut 4 bases from V and 5 bases from J; bases unmatched to any gene: 7. The CDR3 is 14 residues long. Per germline, CDR1 GTSNPN and CDR2 SVGIG (reference sequence). This CDR3 is CAWMAGVVTGELFF. The CDR3 region has the DNA TGTGCCTGGATGGCGGGAGTGGTTACCGGGGAGCTGTTTTTT.

The chain combines TRBV5-5 with TRBJ2-2, with 8 bases identical to TRBD1. The CDR3 consists of 15 residues. With V trimmed by 2 bases and J by 5 bases, 5 bases remained unmatched. Germline CDR1 SGHKS, CDR2 YYEKEE (reference sequence). The CDR3 sequence: CASSFAGGETGELFF. The CDR3 DNA sequence: TGTGCCAGCAGCTTTGCAGGGGGCGAAACCGGGGAGCTGTTTTTT.

The chain carries TRBV5-1 and TRBJ2-5; D call uncertain. V was shortened by 1 base and J by 0 bases, with 7 bases between the two germline ends. This CDR3 has 14 residues. The germline V gene has CDR1 SGHRS and CDR2 YFSETQ. CDR3 loop: CASSLSLNQETQYF. CDR3 nucleotides: TGCGCCAGCAGCTTGTCATTAAACCAAGAGACCCAGTACTTC.

This clone is a singleton in its sample. The chain recombines TRBV30 with TRBJ1-3; D may be TRBD1 (6 bases). V lost 0 bases, J lost 0 bases, and 15 bases lay in between. CDR3 size: 17 residues. Germline CDR1 GTSNPN, CDR2 SVGIG (reference sequence). CDR3 in DNA: TGTGCCTGGAGTGTACATGGGGGGCTAATCTCTGGAAACACCATATATTTT. Its protein product is CAWSVHGGLISGNTIYF.

The chain recombines TRBV4-2 with TRBJ2-2, with a weak D call TRBD1 (6 bases). Germline V lookup: CDR1 LGHNA, CDR2 YNFKEQ. V dropped 3 bases and J dropped 6 bases, with 14 bases sitting between them. The CDR3 is made up of 15 amino acids. DNA of the CDR3: TGTGCCAGCAGCCATCGAGGCACAGGGTCCGGGGAGCTGTTTTTT. Encoded protein: CASSHRGTGSGELFF.

The chain combines TRBV28 with TRBJ1-5, with a tentative D call TRBD1 (5 bases). Trimming left V 7 bases short and J 7 bases short, with 17 bases between. Germline V lookup: CDR1 MDHEN, CDR2 SYDVKM. The CDR3 has 14 amino acids. CDR3 sequence: CASKHRGMYQPQHF. The CDR3 DNA sequence: TGTGCCAGCAAGCATCGGGGGATGTACCAGCCCCAGCATTTT.

The chain recombines TRBV7-2 with TRBJ2-7, with 9 bases that match TRBD1. Per the germline V gene, CDR1 is SGHTA and CDR2 is FQGNSA. J was trimmed by 3 bases and V by 3 bases; bases with no gene match: 9. The CDR3 totals 16 residues. CDR3 sequence: CASSLVGGGQGYEQYF. CDR3 bases: TGTGCCAGCAGCTTGGTTGGAGGGGGACAGGGCTACGAGCAGTACTTC. Supplemented by reference TRBV7-2 and TRBJ2-7, the full variable domain reads GAGVSQSPSNKVTEKGKDVELRCDPISGHTALYWYRQSLGQGLEFLIYFQGNSAPDKSGLPSDRFSAERTGGSVSTLTIQRTQQEDSAVYLCASSLVGGGQGYEQYFGPGTRLTVT.

The chain carries TRBV2 and TRBJ2-7; D may be TRBD2 (5 bases). CDR1 is SNHLY, CDR2 FYNNEI, per germline. This CDR3 is built from 14 residues. The ends were cut back, 4 bases at V and 5 bases at J, with 15 bases in the middle. The CDR3 DNA reads as TGTGCCAGCAGTGTTGCTAGCATTCTCGACGAGCAGTACTTC. Its translation: CASSVASILDEQYF.